The 10 T cell receptor beta chains below come from one sample, sequenced in a study of blood T cell repertoires in COVID-19. Profiled with immunoSEQ multiplex PCR; TCRdb holds only in-frame clones, not every one. This table holds 35,000 or so clones, approximately 88% found once. Sequenced input: peripheral blood. The receptors stem from a human donor in a cohort sampled during active COVID-19.

V and J are TRBV28 and TRBJ2-7; 12 bases match TRBD1. Unmatched junction bases numbered 4, after V lost 7 bases and J lost 6 bases. This CDR3 spans 13 amino acids. Germline lookup yields CDR1 MDHEN and CDR2 SYDVKM. The CDR3 loop is CASMGQGALEQYF. The CDR3 DNA sequence: TGTGCCAGCATGGGACAGGGGGCGCTCGAGCAGTACTTC.

The chain combines TRBV28 with TRBJ2-1, with 13 bases lining up with TRBD2. V lost 2 bases, J lost 4 bases, and 2 bases stayed unmatched. The length of the CDR3 is 16 residues. CDR1 is MDHEN and CDR2 is SYDVKM in the germline V gene. CDR3 sequence reads: CASSLMGLAGYNEQFF. In nucleotides, the CDR3 is TGTGCCAGCAGTTTAATGGGACTAGCGGGGTACAATGAGCAGTTCTTC.

The V call is TRBV28, the J call TRBJ2-1; 7 positions match TRBD2. This CDR3 is 15 amino acids long. Germline V gene sequence: CDR1 MDHEN, CDR2 SYDVKM. Trimming removed 3 bases from V and 3 bases from J; junction bases left unmatched: 5. In nucleotides, the CDR3 is TGTGCCAGCAGTTTTGGCGGGGGAAACTACAATGAGCAGTTCTTC. Its translation is CASSFGGGNYNEQFF.

The V call is TRBV7-9, the J call TRBJ2-1, with TRBD1 matching over 9 bases. The CDR3 is 15 amino acids. V shed 5 bases, J shed 6 bases, and the junction held 8 bases outside the gene matches. Germline V gene sequence: CDR1 SEHNR, CDR2 FQNEAQ (reference sequence). CDR3 coding DNA: TGTGCCAGCAGCCCCTGGGGACAGGGAAGCAATGAGCAGTTCTTC. This translates into CASSPWGQGSNEQFF.

The V and J genes are TRBV19 and TRBJ1-4; possibly TRBD1 for D (5 bases). The CDR3 runs to 15 residues. V lost 7 bases, J lost 2 bases, and 14 bases lay in between. Germline lookup yields CDR1 LNHDA and CDR2 SQIVND (reference sequence). The CDR3 spells CASTPTGVTNEKLFF. The CDR3 DNA is TGTGCCAGTACCCCCACAGGCGTTACTAATGAAAAACTGTTTTTT. Looking up the rest from reference TRBV19 and TRBJ1-4 gives the full variable domain: DGGITQSPKYLFRKEGQNVTLSCEQNLNHDAMYWYRQDPGQGLRLIYYSQIVNDFQKGDIAEGYSVSREKKESFPLTVTSAQKNPTAFYLCASTPTGVTNEKLFFGSGTQLSVL.

V and J are TRBV6-5 and TRBJ2-1; D is possibly TRBD2 (5 bases). V was trimmed by 5 bases and J by 6 bases, leaving 14 bases between them. The germline CDR1 and CDR2 sequences are MNHEY and SVGAGI. The CDR3 loop spans 14 amino acids. The CDR3 reads CASSPPGRPNEQFF. The DNA of the CDR3 is TGTGCCAGCAGTCCCCCGGGAAGGCCCAATGAGCAGTTCTTC.

The J gene is TRBJ2-5, the V gene TRBV27, with 10 bases that match TRBD1. The length of the CDR3 is 14 residues. From germline, CDR1 is MNHEY and CDR2 SMNVEV (reference sequence). Trimming took 2 bases from V and 6 from J; bases not matched to a gene: 3. CDR3 sequence (DNA): TGTGCCAGCAGTTTAGGGACAGGGGCGAAGACCCAGTACTTC. Amino acid sequence: CASSLGTGAKTQYF.

This rearrangement joins TRBV3-1 (or the pseudogene TRBV3-2) to TRBJ1-1, with D possibly TRBD1 on 5 matching bases. The germline V and J ends were trimmed by 6 bases and 0 bases, with 11 bases remaining between them. This CDR3 is 14 amino acids long. Germline assignment: CDR1 LGHDT and CDR2 YNNKEL (reference sequence). The CDR3 is CASRLTALNTEAFF. CDR3 bases: TGTGCCAGCAGGTTGACAGCGCTGAACACTGAAGCTTTCTTT.

The chain joins TRBV30 to TRBJ1-4; D is possibly TRBD1 (6 bases). The V and J ends lost 4 bases and 4 bases respectively, with 16 bases between them. The CDR3 spans 15 residues. CDR1 is GTSNPN, CDR2 SVGIG, per germline (reference sequence). The CDR3 protein is CAWIPPDRFNEKLFF. The CDR3 DNA reads TGTGCCTGGATCCCCCCGGACAGATTTAATGAAAAACTGTTTTTT.

The chain combines TRBV3-1 (or the pseudogene TRBV3-2) with TRBJ2-3; tentatively, D is TRBD1 (5 bases). V lost 0 bases, J lost 0 bases, and 10 bases lay in between. Per the germline V gene, CDR1 is LGHDT and CDR2 is YNNKEL (reference sequence). The CDR3 runs to 16 residues. The CDR3 DNA is TGTGCCAGCAGCCAAGATAGGAAGGGGAGCACAGATACGCAGTATTTT. Amino acids: CASSQDRKGSTDTQYF.